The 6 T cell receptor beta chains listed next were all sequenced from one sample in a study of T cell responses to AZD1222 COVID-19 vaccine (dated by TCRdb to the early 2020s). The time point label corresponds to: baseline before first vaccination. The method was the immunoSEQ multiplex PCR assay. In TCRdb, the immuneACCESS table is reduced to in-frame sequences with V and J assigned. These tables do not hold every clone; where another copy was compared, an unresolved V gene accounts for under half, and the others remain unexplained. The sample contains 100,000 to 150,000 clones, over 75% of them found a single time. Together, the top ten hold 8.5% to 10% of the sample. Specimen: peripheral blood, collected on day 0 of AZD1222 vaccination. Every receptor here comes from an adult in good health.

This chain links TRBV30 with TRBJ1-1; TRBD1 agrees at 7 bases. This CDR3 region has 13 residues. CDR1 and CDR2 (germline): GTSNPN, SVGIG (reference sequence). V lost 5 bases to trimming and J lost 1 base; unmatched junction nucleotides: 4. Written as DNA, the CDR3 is TGTGCCTGGGGGGGGACAGCGAACACTGAAGCTTTCTTT. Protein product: CAWGGTANTEAFF.

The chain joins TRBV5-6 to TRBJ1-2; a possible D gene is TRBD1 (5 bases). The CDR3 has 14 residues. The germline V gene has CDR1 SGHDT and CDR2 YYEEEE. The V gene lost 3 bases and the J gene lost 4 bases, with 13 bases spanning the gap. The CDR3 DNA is TGTGCCAGCAGCTCCGACTCCCAGGGCTATGGCTACACCTTC. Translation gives CASSSDSQGYGYTF.

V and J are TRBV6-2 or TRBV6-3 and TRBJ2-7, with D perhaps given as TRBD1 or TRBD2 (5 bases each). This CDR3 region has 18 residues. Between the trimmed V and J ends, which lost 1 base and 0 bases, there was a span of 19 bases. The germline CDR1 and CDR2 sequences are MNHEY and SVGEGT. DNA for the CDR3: TGTGCCAGCAGTTACTTCCGGGGACGCCTAAAAAGCTCCTACGAGCAGTACTTC. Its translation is CASSYFRGRLKSSYEQYF.

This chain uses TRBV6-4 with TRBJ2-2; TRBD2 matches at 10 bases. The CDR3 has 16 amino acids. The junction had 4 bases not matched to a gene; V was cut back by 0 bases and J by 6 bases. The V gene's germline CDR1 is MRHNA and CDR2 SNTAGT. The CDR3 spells CASSDSGTSESGELFF. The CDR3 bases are TGTGCCAGCAGTGACTCTGGGACTAGCGAGTCCGGGGAGCTGTTTTTT.

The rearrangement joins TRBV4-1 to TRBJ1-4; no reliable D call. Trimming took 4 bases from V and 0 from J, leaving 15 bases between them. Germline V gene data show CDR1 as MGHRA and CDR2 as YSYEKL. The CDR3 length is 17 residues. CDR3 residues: CASSPLGHRATNEKLFF. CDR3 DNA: TGCGCCAGCAGCCCACTGGGCCACCGGGCAACTAATGAAAAACTGTTTTTT.

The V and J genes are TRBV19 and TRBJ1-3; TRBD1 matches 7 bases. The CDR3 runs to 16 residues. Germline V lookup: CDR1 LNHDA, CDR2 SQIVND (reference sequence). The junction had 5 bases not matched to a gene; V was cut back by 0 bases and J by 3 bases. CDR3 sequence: CASSIDSRGSGNTIYF. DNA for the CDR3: TGTGCCAGTAGTATAGATTCCAGGGGGAGTGGAAACACCATATATTTT.